This T cell receptor (beta chain) was recovered during a study of T cell responses to AZD1222 COVID-19 vaccine. Findings and limits, study-wide: It should be noted that donors were predominantly white British and more often female, and clonal diversity was possibly underestimated.

Method: immunoSEQ multiplex PCR; TCRdb's copy keeps in-frame clones and lacks some. The sample lists under 95,000 clones, 75% to 90% occurring once. The CDR3 covers 14 residues. The germline gives CDR1 SNHLY, CDR2 FYNNEI. V dropped 6 bases and J dropped 1 base, with 10 bases sitting between them. This clone appeared a single time. Its antigen is undetermined. This specimen includes other DNA sequences encoding the same CDR3. V gene TRBV2 combines with J gene TRBJ1-3; D remains ambiguous. The source is an adult in good health. The material sequenced was peripheral blood, taken on day 0 of AZD1222 vaccination. The CDR3 nucleotides are TGTGCCAGCAGCCAAGAAAGATCTGGAAACACCATATATTTT. This gives the protein CASSQERSGNTIYF.